The present TCR beta chain was sequenced within a study of a mutant IDH1 vaccine in newly diagnosed glioma. Study at large: The earlier regimen, radiotherapy, temozolomide, or both, was most often both.

Broader study findings: Of all patients, 93.3% showed vaccine-induced immune responses. With respect to changes in top peripheral T cell clonotypes, pseudoprogression seemed unrelated.

Here immunoSEQ multiplex PCR was the method, and the copy in TCRdb shows in-frame clones only, minus some. The table lists 85,000 to 100,000 clones, just under 80% of them singletons. The time point: baseline, week 1 (first vaccination visit). Treatment meaning: pre-vaccination baseline after standard-of-care therapy. Tumors from donors were new WHO grade 3 or 4 IDH1-mutant astrocytomas with ATRX loss. With respect to this clone: What it binds is unknown.

Losses at the gene ends were 1 base for V and 9 bases for J; bases not matched to a gene: 5. Germline V gene data show CDR1 as LGHNA and CDR2 as YSLEER. The CDR3 is 13 residues long. The V gene is TRBV4-3, the J gene TRBJ2-7; 8 positions agree with TRBD1. The source was PBMCs, collected from a glioma patient treated with radiotherapy, temozolomide or both. The sequence derives from a man in his forties with glioma. This chain's CDR3 is CASSQGRDRRQYF. CDR3 in DNA: TGCGCCAGCAGCCAAGGGCGGGACAGGCGGCAGTACTTC.